The 10 T cell receptor beta chains reported below all come from one sample, sequenced in a study of T cell responses to AZD1222 COVID-19 vaccine. Generated by immunoSEQ multiplex PCR, the TCRdb table keeps only in-frame clones and is missing some. The data contain roughly 100,000 clones, around 84% of them singletons. The specimen comprised peripheral blood, sampled on day 0 of AZD1222 vaccination. These receptors were obtained from an adult in good health.

The table lists this clone with a few counts. This chain's CDR3 is CASSVDPRTDTQYF. In DNA form, the CDR3 reads TGTGCCAGCAGCGTAGACCCGCGGACAGATACGCAGTATTTT. This rearrangement joins TRBV9 to TRBJ2-3; D remains ambiguous. The CDR3 covers 14 residues. Germline lookup yields CDR1 SGDLS and CDR2 YYNGEE. Trimming left V 0 bases short and J 3 bases short, with 8 bases between. Full variable domain (outside the CDR3, taken from reference TRBV9 and TRBJ2-3): DSGVTQTPKHLITATGQRVTLRCSPRSGDLSVYWYQQSLDQGLQFLIQYYNGEERAKGNILERFSAQQFPDLHSELNLSSLELGDSALYFCASSVDPRTDTQYFGPGTRLTVL.

The CDR3 DNA follows: TGTGCCACCCAACAGGGAAATCAGCCCCAGCATTTT. It encodes CATQQGNQPQHF. The V gene is TRBV21-1, the J gene TRBJ1-5; the table's TRBD1 call for D was not verified on the DNA. TRBV21-1 is a listed pseudogene. This CDR3 is 12 amino acids long.

The chain combines TRBV7-3 with TRBJ2-1, with D unresolved. Germline CDR1 is SGHTA and CDR2 is FQGTGA. Trimming took 5 bases from V and 5 from J, leaving 10 bases between them. This CDR3 is built from 13 residues. The CDR3 here is CASSPFPHNEQFF. CDR3 nucleotides: TGTGCCAGCAGCCCTTTCCCCCACAATGAGCAGTTCTTC.

This clone was picked up one time. The chain links TRBV4-3 to TRBJ1-2; D is unresolved. Per germline, CDR1 LGHNA and CDR2 YSLEER. This CDR3 has 16 amino acids. The V end was cut by 4 bases, the J end by 2 bases, with 17 bases between. In nucleotides, the CDR3 is TGCGCCAGCAGCCGAAGACTACAGAACCTCAACTATGGCTACACCTTC. It codes for CASSRRLQNLNYGYTF.

The chain employs TRBV11-2 and TRBJ2-5, with TRBD2 matching over 9 bases. V lost 0 bases, J lost 5 bases, and 10 bases stayed unmatched. This CDR3 is built from 17 residues. The V gene's germline CDR1 is SGHAT and CDR2 FQNNGV. Here the CDR3 reads CASSLERSSGTGETQYF. For the CDR3, the DNA is TGTGCCAGCAGCTTAGAACGGTCTAGCGGGACGGGCGAGACCCAGTACTTC.

The CDR3 DNA is TGTGCCAGCAGCTCACAGCGGCCGCCCCAGCATTTT. Amino acids: CASSSQRPPQHF. The chain couples TRBV5-8 to TRBJ1-5; D call uncertain. V lost 3 bases to trimming and J lost 9 bases, with 10 bases between them. Germline V gene lookup returns CDR1 SGHTS and CDR2 YDEGEE. The CDR3 consists of 12 residues.

J is TRBJ1-4 and V is TRBV25-1; no reliable D call. Germline V CDR1 and CDR2: MGHDK, SYGVNS. V was cut by 0 bases and J by 5 bases, with 13 bases left in between. The CDR3 is made up of 16 amino acids. The CDR3 nucleotides are TGTGCCAGCAGTGAATACCTCGTAGCAGCCAATGAAAAACTGTTTTTT. Translating it yields CASSEYLVAANEKLFF.

The rearrangement joins TRBV23-1 to TRBJ2-1; unclear D gene. TRBV23-1 is marked as an open reading frame, function uncertain. There are 17 residues in the CDR3. V lost 1 base, J lost 5 bases, and 18 bases lay in between. Here the CDR3 reads CASSQYSPGLNDNEQFF. CDR3 DNA: TGCGCCAGCAGTCAATACTCCCCGGGCCTTAACGACAATGAGCAGTTCTTC.

The rearrangement uses TRBV7-9 and TRBJ1-4; TRBD1 might be the D (5 bases). Germline V gene data show CDR1 as SEHNR and CDR2 as FQNEAQ (reference sequence). V lost 2 bases and J lost 0, with 10 bases in between. CDR3 length: 16 amino acids. CDR3 coding DNA: TGTGCCAGCAGCTTAAGTCTGACAGCAACTAATGAAAAACTGTTTTTT. As protein: CASSLSLTATNEKLFF.

CDR3 in amino acids: CASSLAVGEGAHTDTQYF. Here the CDR3 DNA reads TGCGCCAGCAGCTTGGCCGTGGGGGAGGGGGCCCACACAGATACGCAGTATTTT. The chain has TRBV5-1 and TRBJ2-3; D is possibly TRBD1 or TRBD2 (7 bases each). The CDR3 is made up of 18 amino acids. V lost 0 bases and J lost 2, with 19 bases in between. The germline V gene has CDR1 SGHRS and CDR2 YFSETQ.